What follows is one T cell receptor (beta chain) and its context. The antigen remains undetermined. At cycle 4 day 1, cycle 7 day 1, and baseline, blood was sampled. The sample is drawn from a study of OX40 agonist ivuxolimab in advanced cancers. The overall study: Age averaged roughly 60 years (range about 20 to 79), and around 78% were male. Prior checkpoint blockade (anti-PD-1, anti-PD-L1 or anti-CTLA-4) was permitted; approximately 40% had it. General study points: The mean number of expanded clones was higher in CD8+ T cells than in CD4+.

Germline loops: CDR1 MDHEN, CDR2 SYDVKM. The CDR3 consists of 12 residues. Deletions cut 7 bases from V and 1 base from J, with 4 bases between. Sequencing used immunoSEQ multiplex PCR; TCRdb keeps in-frame clones, though not all of them. This sample has approximately 94,000 clones; around 90% occur once, and the top ten carry under 0.95%. The gene calls are TRBV28 and TRBJ2-2; D unclear. The clonotype comes from an adult with an advanced solid tumor such as melanoma, head and neck, liver or kidney cancer. The sequenced sample was CD4+ or CD8+ T cells sorted from blood, obtained in a trial of the OX40 agonist ivuxolimab. This chain's CDR3 is CASIKNTGELFF. CDR3 sequence (DNA): TGTGCCAGCATCAAGAACACCGGGGAGCTGTTTTTT.